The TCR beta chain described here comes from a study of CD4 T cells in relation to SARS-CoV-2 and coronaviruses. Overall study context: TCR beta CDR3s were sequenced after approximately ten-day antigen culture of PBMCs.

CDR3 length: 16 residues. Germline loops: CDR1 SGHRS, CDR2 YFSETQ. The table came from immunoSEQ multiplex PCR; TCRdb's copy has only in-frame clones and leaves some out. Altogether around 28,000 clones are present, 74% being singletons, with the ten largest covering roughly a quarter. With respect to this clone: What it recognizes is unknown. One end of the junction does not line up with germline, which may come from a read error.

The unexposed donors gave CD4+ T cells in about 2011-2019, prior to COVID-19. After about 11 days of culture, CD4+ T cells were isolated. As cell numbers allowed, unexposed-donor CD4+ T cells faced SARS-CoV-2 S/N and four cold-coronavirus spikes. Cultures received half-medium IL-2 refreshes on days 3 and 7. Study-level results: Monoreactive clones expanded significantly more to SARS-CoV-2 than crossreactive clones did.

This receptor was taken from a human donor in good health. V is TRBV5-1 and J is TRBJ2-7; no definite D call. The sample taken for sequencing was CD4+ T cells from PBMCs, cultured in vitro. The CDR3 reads CASSLAPSPGSYEQYF. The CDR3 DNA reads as TGCGCCAGCAGTTTGGCCCCAAGTCCGGGTTCCTACGAGCAGTACTTC.